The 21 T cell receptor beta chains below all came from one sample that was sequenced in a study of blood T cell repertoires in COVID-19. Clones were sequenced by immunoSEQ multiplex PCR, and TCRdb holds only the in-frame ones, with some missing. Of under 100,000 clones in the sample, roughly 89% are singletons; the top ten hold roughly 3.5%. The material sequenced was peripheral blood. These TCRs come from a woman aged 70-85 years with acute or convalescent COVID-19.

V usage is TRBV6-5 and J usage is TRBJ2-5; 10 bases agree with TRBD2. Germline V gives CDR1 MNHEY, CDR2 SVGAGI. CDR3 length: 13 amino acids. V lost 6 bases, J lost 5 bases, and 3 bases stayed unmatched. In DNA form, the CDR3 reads TGTGCCAGCAGGTTGACTAGCGGGGAGACCCAGTACTTC. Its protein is CASRLTSGETQYF.

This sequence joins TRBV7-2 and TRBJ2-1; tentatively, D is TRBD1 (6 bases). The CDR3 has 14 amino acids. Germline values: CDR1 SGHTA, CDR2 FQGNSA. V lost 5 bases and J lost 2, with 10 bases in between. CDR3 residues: CASSPDSAYNEQFF. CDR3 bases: TGTGCCAGCAGCCCGGACAGCGCCTACAATGAGCAGTTCTTC. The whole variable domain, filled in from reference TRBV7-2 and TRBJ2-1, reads GAGVSQSPSNKVTEKGKDVELRCDPISGHTALYWYRQSLGQGLEFLIYFQGNSAPDKSGLPSDRFSAERTGGSVSTLTIQRTQQEDSAVYLCASSPDSAYNEQFFGPGTRLTVL.

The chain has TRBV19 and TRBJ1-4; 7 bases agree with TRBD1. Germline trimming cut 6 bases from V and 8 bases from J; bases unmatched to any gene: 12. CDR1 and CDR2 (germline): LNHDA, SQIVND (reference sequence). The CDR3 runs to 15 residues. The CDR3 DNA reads TGTGCCAGTAGACCTTCAAGACAGGGAGGCGAAAAACTGTTTTTT. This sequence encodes CASRPSRQGGEKLFF.

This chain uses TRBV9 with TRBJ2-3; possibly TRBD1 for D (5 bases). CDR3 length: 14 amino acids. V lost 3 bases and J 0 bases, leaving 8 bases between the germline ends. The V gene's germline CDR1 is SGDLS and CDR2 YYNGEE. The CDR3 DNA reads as TGTGCCAGCAGCGCGGACACCAGCACAGATACGCAGTATTTT. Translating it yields CASSADTSTDTQYF. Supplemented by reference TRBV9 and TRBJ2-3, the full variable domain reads DSGVTQTPKHLITATGQRVTLRCSPRSGDLSVYWYQQSLDQGLQFLIQYYNGEERAKGNILERFSAQQFPDLHSELNLSSLELGDSALYFCASSADTSTDTQYFGPGTRLTVL.

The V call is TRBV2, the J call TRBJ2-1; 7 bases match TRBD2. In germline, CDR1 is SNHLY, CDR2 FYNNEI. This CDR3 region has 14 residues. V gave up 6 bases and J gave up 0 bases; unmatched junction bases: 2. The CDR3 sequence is CASRAGSSYNEQFF. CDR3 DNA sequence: TGTGCCAGCAGAGCGGGAAGCTCCTACAATGAGCAGTTCTTC.

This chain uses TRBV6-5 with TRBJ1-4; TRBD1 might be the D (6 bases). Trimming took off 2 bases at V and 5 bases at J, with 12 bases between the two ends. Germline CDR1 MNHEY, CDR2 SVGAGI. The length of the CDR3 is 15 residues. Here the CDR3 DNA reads TGTGCCAGCAGTTACCGGGGGGCGTCAAATGAAAAACTGTTTTTT. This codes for CASSYRGASNEKLFF.

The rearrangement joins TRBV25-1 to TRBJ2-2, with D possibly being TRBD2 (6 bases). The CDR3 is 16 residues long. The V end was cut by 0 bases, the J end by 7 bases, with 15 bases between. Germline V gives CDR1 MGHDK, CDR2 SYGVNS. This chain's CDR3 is CASSEYGGSAGGELFF. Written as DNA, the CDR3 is TGTGCCAGCAGTGAATATGGGGGGAGTGCCGGCGGGGAGCTGTTTTTT. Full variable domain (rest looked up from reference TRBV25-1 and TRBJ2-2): EADIYQTPRYLVIGTGKKITLECSQTMGHDKMYWYQQDPGMELHLIHYSYGVNSTEKGDLSSESTVSRIRTEHFPLTLESARPSHTSQYLCASSEYGGSAGGELFFGEGSRLTVL.

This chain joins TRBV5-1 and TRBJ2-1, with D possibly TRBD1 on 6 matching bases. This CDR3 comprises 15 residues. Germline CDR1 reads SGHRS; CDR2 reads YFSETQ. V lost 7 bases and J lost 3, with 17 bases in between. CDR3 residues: CASRTQGPGYNEQFF. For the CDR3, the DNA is TGCGCCAGCCGGACCCAGGGGCCGGGCTACAATGAGCAGTTCTTC.

CDR3 nucleotide sequence: TGTGCCAGCAGCAAAGTGAGGAGCGGCTTCACAGATACGCAGTATTTT. Residues: CASSKVRSGFTDTQYF. The V gene is TRBV21-1, the J gene TRBJ2-3; the table's D call of TRBD2 was not tested on the DNA. TRBV21-1 is assigned pseudogene status. The length of the CDR3 is 16 residues.

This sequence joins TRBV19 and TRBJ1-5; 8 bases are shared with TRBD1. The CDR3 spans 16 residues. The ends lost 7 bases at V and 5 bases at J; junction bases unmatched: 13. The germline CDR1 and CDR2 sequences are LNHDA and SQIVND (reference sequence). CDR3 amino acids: CASTMGIRGRDQPQHF. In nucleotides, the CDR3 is TGTGCCAGTACCATGGGGATCAGGGGGCGGGATCAGCCCCAGCATTTT.

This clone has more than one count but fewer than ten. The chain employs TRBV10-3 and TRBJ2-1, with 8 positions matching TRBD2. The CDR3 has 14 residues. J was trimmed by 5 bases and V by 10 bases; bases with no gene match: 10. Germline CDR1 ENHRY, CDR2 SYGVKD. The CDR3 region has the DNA TGTGCCACACAAAGCGGGGGCGCAGACAATGAGCAGTTCTTC. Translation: CATQSGGADNEQFF.

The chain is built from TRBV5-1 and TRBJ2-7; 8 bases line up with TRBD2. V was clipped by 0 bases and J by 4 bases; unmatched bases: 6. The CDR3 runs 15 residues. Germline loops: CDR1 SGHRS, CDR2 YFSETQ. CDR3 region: CASSLGSGGGYEQYV. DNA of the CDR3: TGCGCCAGCAGCTTGGGAAGCGGGGGCGGGTACGAGCAGTACGTC.

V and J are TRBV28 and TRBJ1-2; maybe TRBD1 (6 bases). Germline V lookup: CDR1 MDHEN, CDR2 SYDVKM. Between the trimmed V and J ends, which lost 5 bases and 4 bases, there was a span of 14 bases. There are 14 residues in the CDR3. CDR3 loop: CASSENRDLYGYTF. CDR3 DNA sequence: TGTGCCAGCAGTGAAAACAGGGACCTCTATGGCTACACCTTC.

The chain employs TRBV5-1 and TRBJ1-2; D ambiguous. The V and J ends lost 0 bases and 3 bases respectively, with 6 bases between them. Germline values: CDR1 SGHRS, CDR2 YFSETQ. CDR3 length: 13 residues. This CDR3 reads CASSLVPDYGYTF. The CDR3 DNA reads TGCGCCAGCAGCTTGGTACCGGACTATGGCTACACCTTC.

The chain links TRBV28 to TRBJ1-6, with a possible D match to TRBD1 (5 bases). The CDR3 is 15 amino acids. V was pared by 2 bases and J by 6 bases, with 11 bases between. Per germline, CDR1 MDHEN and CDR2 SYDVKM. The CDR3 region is CASSLGGEPNSPLHF. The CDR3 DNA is TGTGCCAGCAGTTTAGGGGGGGAACCTAATTCACCCCTCCACTTT.

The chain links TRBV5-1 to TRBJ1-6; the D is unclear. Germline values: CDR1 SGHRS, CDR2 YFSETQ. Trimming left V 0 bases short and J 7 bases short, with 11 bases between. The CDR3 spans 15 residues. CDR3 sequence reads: CASSLGRGLNSPLHF. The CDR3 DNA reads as TGCGCCAGCAGCTTGGGGCGGGGATTGAATTCACCCCTCCACTTT.

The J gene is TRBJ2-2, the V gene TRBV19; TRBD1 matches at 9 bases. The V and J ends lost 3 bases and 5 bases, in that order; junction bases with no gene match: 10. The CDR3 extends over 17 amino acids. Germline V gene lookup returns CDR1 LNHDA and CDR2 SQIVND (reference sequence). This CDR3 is CASSILGQGSSTGELFF. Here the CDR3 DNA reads TGTGCCAGTAGTATTCTAGGACAGGGGAGTAGTACCGGGGAGCTGTTTTTT.

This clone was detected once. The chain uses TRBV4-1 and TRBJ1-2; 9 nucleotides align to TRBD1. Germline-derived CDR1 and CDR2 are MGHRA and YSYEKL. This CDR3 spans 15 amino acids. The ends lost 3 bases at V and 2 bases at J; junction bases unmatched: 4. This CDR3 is CASSQGQGQNYGYTF. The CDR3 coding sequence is TGCGCCAGCAGCCAGGGACAGGGCCAGAACTATGGCTACACCTTC.

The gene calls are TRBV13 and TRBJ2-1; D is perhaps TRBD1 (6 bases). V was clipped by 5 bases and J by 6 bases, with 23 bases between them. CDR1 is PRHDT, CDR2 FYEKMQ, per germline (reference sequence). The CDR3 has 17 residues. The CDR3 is CASSKSRQAPLGNEQFF. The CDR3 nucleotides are TGTGCCAGCAGCAAGTCCAGACAGGCGCCTTTGGGCAATGAGCAGTTCTTC.

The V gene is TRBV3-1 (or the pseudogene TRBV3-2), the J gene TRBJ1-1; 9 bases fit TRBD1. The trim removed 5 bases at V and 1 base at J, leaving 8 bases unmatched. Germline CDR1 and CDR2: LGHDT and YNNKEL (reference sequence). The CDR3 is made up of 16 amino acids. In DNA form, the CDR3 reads TGTGCCAGCAGCTACGGGACAGGGAAAAGGAACACTGAAGCTTTCTTT. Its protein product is CASSYGTGKRNTEAFF.

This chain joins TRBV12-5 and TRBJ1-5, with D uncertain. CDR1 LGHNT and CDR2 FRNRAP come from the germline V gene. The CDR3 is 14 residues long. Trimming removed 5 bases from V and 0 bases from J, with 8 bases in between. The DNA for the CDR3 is TGTGCTAGTGGTGGGGAGCTTAGCAATCAGCCCCAGCATTTT. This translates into CASGGELSNQPQHF.